This T cell receptor (beta chain) is from a study of blood T cell repertoires in COVID-19. On the study more broadly: The samples span acute and convalescent COVID-19 from the United States, Italy and Spain. Nucleic acid was either cDNA or gDNA, and it came from T cells, B-cell-depleted T cells, or PBMCs.

In the source study's methods: Amplification from reference gene primers served as the basis for estimated nucleated cell counts. The protocol was immunoSEQ multiplex PCR, while the TCRdb copy is restricted to in-frame clones and leaves out a portion. D and trimming were read from the DNA, whereas the V and J calls and clone size are those reported in that table. The table records 60,000 to 70,000 clones, 65% to 90% of them present only once. This clonotype originated in a woman aged 55-70 years with acute or convalescent COVID-19. Sequencing used peripheral blood.

The CDR3 region is CASGLAGGRGSYNEQFF. DNA of the CDR3: TGTGCCAGCGGACTAGCGGGGGGCCGGGGCTCCTACAATGAGCAGTTCTTC. The chain has TRBV28 and TRBJ2-1; the match to TRBD2 covers 14 bases. This CDR3 is built from 17 residues. V trimming: 8 bases; J trimming: 0 bases; junction bases outside the gene matches: 6. CDR1 is MDHEN, CDR2 SYDVKM, per germline.